A single sample gave rise to the 20 T cell receptor beta chains below, sequenced in a study of OX40 agonist ivuxolimab in advanced cancers. Sequencing was performed with immunoSEQ multiplex PCR; in TCRdb, only in-frame clones are kept and a portion is missing. The repertoire holds about 64,000 clones, with about 80% as singletons. The sequenced sample was CD4+ or CD8+ T cells sorted from blood, obtained in a trial of the OX40 agonist ivuxolimab. The receptors shown here come from an adult with an advanced solid tumor such as melanoma, head and neck, liver or kidney cancer.

The chain carries TRBV29-1 and TRBJ2-1, with 10 bases identical to TRBD1. Germline CDR1 reads SQVTM; CDR2 reads ANQGSEA. After removal of 2 bases from V and 7 bases from J, the junction contained 2 bases not matched to a gene. The CDR3 sequence is 13 residues long. The CDR3 DNA follows: TGCAGCGTTGAACCGGACAGGGGGAATGAGCAGTTCTTC. Translation: CSVEPDRGNEQFF.

This chain connects TRBV5-1 to TRBJ2-5, with TRBD2 matching 7 bases. Germline CDR1 and CDR2: SGHRS and YFSETQ. The CDR3 is 16 amino acids. V lost 4 bases to trimming and J lost 5 bases; unmatched junction nucleotides: 14. The CDR3 DNA reads TGCGCCAGCAGCCCTATCGGGGGGTCCGGTGGGGAGACCCAGTACTTC. Protein: CASSPIGGSGGETQYF.

The chain is built from TRBV5-1 and TRBJ1-5, with a possible D match to TRBD1 (6 bases). Trimming left V 4 bases short and J 4 bases short, with 12 bases between. The CDR3 is 14 residues long. In germline, CDR1 is SGHRS, CDR2 YFSETQ. In DNA form, the CDR3 reads TGCGCCAGCAGCCAGGGGTTTGGAAATCAGCCCCAGCATTTT. Amino acids: CASSQGFGNQPQHF.

V usage is TRBV7-8 and J usage is TRBJ1-2; D remains ambiguous. The ends were cut back, 1 base at V and 7 bases at J, with 7 bases in the middle. This CDR3 spans 12 amino acids. Per the germline V gene, CDR1 is SGHVS and CDR2 is FQNEAQ. The CDR3 DNA follows: TGTGCCAGCAGCTTAGGGCGGGGTGGCTACACCTTC. Protein: CASSLGRGGYTF.

This chain connects TRBV27 to TRBJ2-1, with TRBD1 identical over 7 bases. V lost 1 base, J lost 5 bases, and 5 bases stayed unmatched. Germline lookup yields CDR1 MNHEY and CDR2 SMNVEV (reference sequence). CDR3 length: 15 residues. The CDR3 bases are TGTGCCAGCAGTTTATATCCTGGACAGGACAATGAGCAGTTCTTC. Encoded protein: CASSLYPGQDNEQFF.

The chain employs TRBV5-4 and TRBJ2-7; D possibly corresponds to TRBD1 (7 bases). CDR1 and CDR2 (germline): SGHNT, YYREEE (reference sequence). Deletions cut 2 bases from V and 2 bases from J, with 26 bases between. This CDR3 is built from 19 residues. As DNA, the CDR3 is TGTGCCAGCAGCTTTAGACAGGGCCCCTCGGGGGCCCTAACCTACGAGCAGTACTTC. Protein product: CASSFRQGPSGALTYEQYF.

The rearrangement uses TRBV7-2 and TRBJ1-6; D unclear. The CDR3 loop spans 15 amino acids. Germline V lookup: CDR1 SGHTA, CDR2 FQGNSA. V was cut by 6 bases and J by 5 bases, with 14 bases left in between. CDR3 nucleotide sequence: TGTGCCAGCAGAGGAGGAGGCGCAAATAATTCACCCCTCCACTTT. Its protein is CASRGGGANNSPLHF.

This clone has only a few counts. The V call is TRBV11-3, the J call TRBJ2-5; 8 nucleotides agree with TRBD1. The J segment lost 4 bases and the V segment lost 3 bases, leaving 7 bases of the junction unmatched. This CDR3 has 15 amino acids. Germline V gene lookup returns CDR1 SGHNT and CDR2 YENEEA. CDR3 in amino acids: CASSFGQGEGETQYF. In nucleotides, the CDR3 is TGTGCCAGCAGCTTCGGACAGGGAGAGGGAGAGACCCAGTACTTC.

The gene calls are TRBV5-4 and TRBJ2-7, with 8 bases fitting TRBD2. CDR3 size: 14 residues. Germline loops: CDR1 SGHNT, CDR2 YYREEE (reference sequence). After removal of 4 bases from V and 4 bases from J, the junction contained 7 bases not matched to a gene. CDR3 loop: CASSKGLAEYEQYF. The CDR3 DNA follows: TGTGCCAGCAGCAAAGGACTAGCAGAGTACGAGCAGTACTTC.

This clone showed up just a few times. J is TRBJ1-2 and V is TRBV30, with unresolved D. The CDR3 consists of 13 residues. Germline V gene sequence: CDR1 GTSNPN, CDR2 SVGIG (reference sequence). V lost 0 bases, J lost 3 bases, and 8 bases lay in between. The CDR3 DNA reads as TGTGCCTGGAGTGTAGACAAGGACTATGGCTACACCTTC. Its translation is CAWSVDKDYGYTF.

V is TRBV5-1 and J is TRBJ2-3, with 8 bases that match TRBD1. The germline V gene encodes CDR1 SGHRS and CDR2 YFSETQ. Trimming took 4 bases from V and 3 from J; bases not matched to a gene: 7. The CDR3 has 15 amino acids. DNA for the CDR3: TGCGCCAGCAGCGATACCGGGACAGGAACAGATACGCAGTATTTT. Protein: CASSDTGTGTDTQYF.

The rearrangement uses TRBV2 and TRBJ2-1; D not certain. The CDR3 is 11 residues long. Germline CDR1 is SNHLY and CDR2 is FYNNEI. Trimming took 0 bases from V and 12 from J, leaving 6 bases between them. As DNA, the CDR3 is TGTGCCAGCAGTGAAGCGCCGGGGCAGTTCTTC. Protein sequence: CASSEAPGQFF.

This chain connects TRBV6-5 to TRBJ2-7; 7 nucleotides agree with TRBD1. This CDR3 contains 14 residues. The junction had 13 bases not matched to a gene; V was cut back by 10 bases and J by 4 bases. Germline assignment: CDR1 MNHEY and CDR2 SVGAGI. CDR3 coding DNA: TGTGCCACGAGCGACTCCGGGACAGAATACGAGCAGTACTTC. It encodes CATSDSGTEYEQYF.

The chain carries TRBV6-1 and TRBJ2-7, with 8 bases that match TRBD1. The CDR3 totals 13 residues. Germline V CDR1 and CDR2: MNHNS, SASEGT. The V and J ends lost 4 bases and 4 bases, in that order; junction bases with no gene match: 3. The DNA for the CDR3 is TGTGCCAGCAGTGTAGACAGGGGTTACGAGCAGTACTTC. Translated, it gives CASSVDRGYEQYF.

This sequence joins TRBV5-1 and TRBJ2-7; 13 bases map to TRBD2. The CDR3 has 15 amino acids. V trimming: 3 bases; J trimming: 5 bases; junction bases outside the gene matches: 5. Per the germline V gene, CDR1 is SGHRS and CDR2 is YFSETQ. The CDR3 coding sequence is TGCGCCAGCAGCTCAGGACTAGCGGGGGCCGACGAGCAGTACTTC. This codes for CASSSGLAGADEQYF.

Concerning this clone itself: An end of the junction does not agree with germline; a read error may underlie this. The CDR3 sequence is CASSPVGPSSYEQYF. The DNA of the CDR3 is TGTGCCAGCAGCCCGGTTGGGCCGTCGTCCTACGAGCAGTACTTC. The V gene is TRBV5-1, the J gene TRBJ2-7; D remains unclear. CDR3 length: 15 residues. Per germline, CDR1 SGHRS and CDR2 YFSETQ. Filled out from reference TRBV5-1 and TRBJ2-7, the complete variable domain reads KAGVTQTPRYLIKTRGQQVTLSCSPISGHRSVSWYQQTPGQGLQFLFEYFSETQRNKGNFPGRFSGRQFSNSRSEMNVSTLELGDSALYLCASSPVGPSSYEQYFGPGTRLTVT.

This chain connects TRBV6-5 to TRBJ2-3; 7 positions match TRBD1. This CDR3 is 15 amino acids long. J was trimmed by 2 bases and V by 5 bases; bases with no gene match: 7. Germline V gene data show CDR1 as MNHEY and CDR2 as SVGAGI. Here the CDR3 DNA reads TGTGCCAGCAGTGCCGCCGGGACAGTCACAGATACGCAGTATTTT. Translating gives CASSAAGTVTDTQYF.

The chain carries TRBV10-2 and TRBJ1-6; tentatively, D is TRBD1 (6 bases). The germline gives CDR1 WSHSY, CDR2 SAAADI. The CDR3 totals 17 residues. With 6 bases removed from V and 5 bases from J, the gap between germline ends came to 20 bases. CDR3 nucleotides: TGCGCCAGCAGACTGACAGGAGACTTCGTTAATAATTCACCCCTCCACTTT. Protein product: CASRLTGDFVNNSPLHF.

The chain links TRBV14 to TRBJ2-1, with 7 bases lining up with TRBD2. Germline trimming cut 1 base from V and 4 bases from J; bases unmatched to any gene: 7. The CDR3 spans 16 residues. Germline CDR1 reads SGHDN; CDR2 reads FVKESK. CDR3 sequence: CASSQVGGKLYNEQFF. DNA of the CDR3: TGTGCCAGCAGCCAAGTCGGGGGGAAATTGTACAATGAGCAGTTCTTC.

This clone was detected only once. V usage is TRBV5-6 and J usage is TRBJ2-2; D gene uncertain. Trimming stripped 4 bases from V and 3 bases from J, with 1 base between. The CDR3 totals 11 residues. Germline V gene lookup returns CDR1 SGHDT and CDR2 YYEEEE. This CDR3 is CASSHTGELFF. DNA for the CDR3: TGTGCCAGCAGCCACACCGGGGAGCTGTTTTTT.